A selection of T cell receptor beta chains follows, all from one sample in a study of post-analysis software for immune sequencing data. TCRdb redid the calling of the PCR reads with MiXCR, one entry per CDR3 protein. The sample consists of hundreds of thousands of distinct CDR3 sequences, roughly 30% of them appearing once. Sequenced: blood. These receptors all come from a girl between 5 and 17 years old with multiple sclerosis. Both conserved end residues are part of each CDR3. Each record gives: V gene, J gene, CDR3 protein.

v_gene: TRBV20-1; j_gene: TRBJ2-6; CDR3aa: CSAPKTGAGANILTF
v_gene: TRBV7-2; j_gene: TRBJ2-5; CDR3aa: CASSLVSPGGGETQYF
v_gene: TRBV7-2; j_gene: TRBJ2-4; CDR3aa: CASSLDRAGKNIQYF
v_gene: TRBV29-1; j_gene: TRBJ2-1; CDR3aa: CSVAGIQGSYNEQFF
v_gene: TRBV20-1; j_gene: TRBJ1-5; CDR3aa: CSARQGELSNQPQHF
v_gene: TRBV4-3; j_gene: TRBJ2-7; CDR3aa: CASSQQGTELSFEQYF
v_gene: TRBV29-1; j_gene: TRBJ2-3; CDR3aa: CSGEESGLVGDTQYF
v_gene: TRBV10-3; j_gene: TRBJ2-5; CDR3aa: CAISTGPETQYF
v_gene: TRBV20-1; j_gene: TRBJ2-5; CDR3aa: CSGGRSGQETQYF
v_gene: TRBV7-9; j_gene: TRBJ2-3; CDR3aa: CASSGPKWDTQYF
v_gene: TRBV6-5; j_gene: TRBJ2-1; CDR3aa: CASSYSRGPGGNEQFF
v_gene: TRBV5-6; j_gene: TRBJ1-6; CDR3aa: CASSFSQGYNSPLHF
v_gene: TRBV28; j_gene: TRBJ2-5; CDR3aa: CASSSRGQGQETQYF
v_gene: TRBV6-5; j_gene: TRBJ2-3; CDR3aa: CASSGGSLPTDTQYF
v_gene: TRBV5-1; j_gene: TRBJ2-1; CDR3aa: CVSSSYRGQDNEQFF
v_gene: TRBV6-1; j_gene: TRBJ2-7; CDR3aa: CASSAEGVYEQYF
v_gene: TRBV6-5; j_gene: TRBJ1-4; CDR3aa: CASSGTGGPNEKLFF
v_gene: TRBV20-1; j_gene: TRBJ2-7; CDR3aa: CSAPRTGGDDEQYF
v_gene: TRBV29-1; j_gene: TRBJ1-4; CDR3aa: CSVSKTGFNEKLFF
v_gene: TRBV20-1; j_gene: TRBJ2-3; CDR3aa: CSAAGTGRSTDTQYF
v_gene: TRBV28; j_gene: TRBJ2-5; CDR3aa: CASSPPLQETQYF
v_gene: TRBV10-3; j_gene: TRBJ2-5; CDR3aa: CAISVGTSGETQYF
v_gene: TRBV9; j_gene: TRBJ2-1; CDR3aa: CASSISGGFNEQFF
v_gene: TRBV20-1; j_gene: TRBJ1-1; CDR3aa: CSASSGRNTEAFF
v_gene: TRBV29-1; j_gene: TRBJ2-3; CDR3aa: CSVSPWVAGSTDTQYF
v_gene: TRBV25-1; j_gene: TRBJ2-5; CDR3aa: CASSDRGQGKYFGETQYF
v_gene: TRBV28; j_gene: TRBJ2-1; CDR3aa: CASSLWGRRGDSFYNEQFF
v_gene: TRBV27; j_gene: TRBJ1-1; CDR3aa: CASSLHGTAEAFF
v_gene: TRBV20-1; j_gene: TRBJ2-1; CDR3aa: CSAPTRPAGGVLETQFF
v_gene: TRBV2; j_gene: TRBJ2-1; CDR3aa: CASSAEGKPTFNEQFF
v_gene: TRBV27; j_gene: TRBJ2-3; CDR3aa: CASSWVGTGGTDTQYF
v_gene: TRBV4-1; j_gene: TRBJ2-5; CDR3aa: CASSQDQLAGTQETQYF
v_gene: TRBV3-1; j_gene: TRBJ2-5; CDR3aa: CASSQGMDGEETQYF
v_gene: TRBV28; j_gene: TRBJ2-3; CDR3aa: CASSLRTAVWYF
v_gene: TRBV7-2; j_gene: TRBJ2-5; CDR3aa: CASSPNPIGTARETQYF
v_gene: TRBV28; j_gene: TRBJ1-6; CDR3aa: CASSYQPGAAYNSPLHF
v_gene: TRBV5-1; j_gene: TRBJ2-7; CDR3aa: CASSLDRGALEQYF
v_gene: TRBV6-1; j_gene: TRBJ2-3; CDR3aa: CASTEGQGYTDTQYF
v_gene: TRBV5-1; j_gene: TRBJ1-1; CDR3aa: CASSPYQSLIGTEAFF
v_gene: TRBV6-9; j_gene: TRBJ2-7; CDR3aa: CASSYSWGGSGYEQYF
v_gene: TRBV29-1; j_gene: TRBJ1-3; CDR3aa: CSGIAGGSGNIIYF
v_gene: TRBV12-3/TRBV12-4; j_gene: TRBJ2-7; CDR3aa: CASTKRSGYEQYF
v_gene: TRBV11-1; j_gene: TRBJ2-5; CDR3aa: CASSTRAGPQETQYF